This T cell receptor beta chain stems from a study of identical twins. TCRdb re-called the 5' RACE reads through MiXCR, storing one row per CDR3 protein. The data hold hundreds of thousands of distinct CDR3 sequences, with 8.6% observed a single time. These data also formed part of another study, on yellow fever vaccine responses in identical twins.

Source material: PBMCs. The clonotype was recovered from a woman aged 18-29 years in good health.

Here the CDR3 DNA reads TGTGCCACCAGCAGACCTACCCCCTATAGCAATCAGCCCCAGCATTTT. This translates into CATSRPTPYSNQPQHF. The chain is built from TRBV15 and TRBJ1-5; D unclear. Germline V gene lookup returns CDR1 LNHNV and CDR2 YYDKDF (reference sequence). The CDR3 loop spans 16 amino acids. V was shortened by 2 bases and J by 0 bases, with 11 bases between the two germline ends.